This entry concerns a single T cell receptor (beta chain). The target antigen is unknown. The data are from a study of regulatory T cells in long-lasting Graves disease. General study results and limits: Shared public clonotypes totalled a few thousand in persistent patients, compared with over 800 in new patients.

Construction of the TCR beta libraries employed iRepertoire HTBI primers in conjunction with Arm-PCR of CDR3 regions. MiXCR was run by TCRdb on the multiplex PCR reads, yielding one entry per CDR3 protein. The sample lists under 700,000 distinct CDR3 sequences; around 16% were seen once. Sample time point: newly diagnosed GD, antithyroid drugs for less than 3 months. After RNA was extracted from PBMCs, the TCR library was made from it. The EDTA tubes were filled with around 9.1 milliliters of drawn peripheral blood. This same sample was also part of a study on T cells in Graves' hyperthyroidism and ophthalmopathy. That investigation notes: Patients were aged 18 to 65, had disease duration under 2 months, and had newly diagnosed hyperthyroidism.

The sample here was peripheral blood mononuclear cells (PBMCs), taken at new diagnosis, from a patient treated with antithyroid drugs. The TCR sequence derives from a woman between 40 and 65 years old with Graves disease.

CDR3 amino acids: CASSSSGPSYNEQFF. Here the CDR3 DNA reads TGTGCCAGCAGCTCCTCCGGGCCGTCCTACAATGAGCAGTTCTTC. The V gene is TRBV5-4, the J gene TRBJ2-1; D gene ambiguous. Trimming left V 3 bases short and J 1 base short, with 11 bases between. CDR3 size: 15 residues. CDR1 SGHNT and CDR2 YYREEE come from the germline V gene (reference sequence).